Listed below are T cell receptor beta chains from one sample, sequenced in a study of technical replicates of blood from several donors. Measured with immunoSEQ multiplex PCR; TCRdb has only the in-frame clones, and not every one. This table holds 81,000 or so clones, roughly 96% found once. The sequenced sample consisted of T cells isolated from PBMCs. Source of these receptors: a human donor in good health. Both conserved end residues are part of each CDR3. A D gene is named only where the DNA matches it firmly. Clone size, where shown, is once, few, many, or a class for clones that have expanded.

j_call | d_call | clone_size | v_call | cdr3_aa | cdr3_nt
TRBJ2-7 | NA | NA | TRBV7-6 | CASSPRTDSYEQYF | TGTGCCAGCAGTCCCAGGACAGACAGCTACGAGCAGTACTTC
TRBJ2-7 | NA | NA | TRBV13 | CASSLPPSYEQYF | TGTGCCAGCAGCCTACCCCCTTCCTACGAGCAGTACTTC
TRBJ2-2 | NA | NA | TRBV2 | CATRPGQGYTGELFF | TGTGCCACCCGCCCCGGGCAGGGGTACACCGGGGAGCTGTTTTTT
TRBJ2-1 | NA | NA | TRBV11-2 | CASSLEASVSYNEQFF | TGTGCCAGCAGCTTAGAGGCTAGCGTGTCCTACAATGAGCAGTTCTTC
TRBJ2-5 | TRBD1 | once | TRBV11-2 | CASSPGLGQQETQYF | TGTGCCAGCAGCCCGGGGCTGGGACAGCAAGAGACCCAGTACTTC
TRBJ2-7 | NA | NA | TRBV7-9 | CASSYDLTGGTYEQYF | TGTGCCAGCAGCTACGATTTGACCGGGGGAACCTACGAGCAGTACTTC
TRBJ1-1 | NA | few | TRBV28 | CASSFVGAVEAFF | TGTGCCAGCAGTTTTGTGGGGGCGGTTGAAGCTTTCTTT
TRBJ1-2 | NA | NA | TRBV29-1 | CSVEDRGGGGYGYTF | TGCAGCGTTGAAGATCGCGGGGGTGGCGGCTATGGCTACACCTTC
TRBJ1-3 | NA | NA | TRBV27 | CASSFDRGNTIYF | TGTGCCAGCAGTTTTGACAGGGGAAACACCATATATTTT
TRBJ2-1 | NA | NA | TRBV7-3 | CASGPGGNEQFF | TGTGCCAGCGGGCCTGGGGGGAATGAGCAGTTCTTC
TRBJ1-5 | NA | NA | TRBV4-1 | CASSQVGGKKDQPQHF | TGCGCCAGCAGCCAAGTTGGAGGGAAAAAGGATCAGCCCCAGCATTTT
TRBJ2-7 | TRBD1 | NA | TRBV28 | CASWTGGLYEQYF | TGTGCCAGTTGGACAGGGGGTTTATACGAGCAGTACTTC
TRBJ1-1 | TRBD1 | once | TRBV6-1 | CASSELDRGLTEAFF | TGTGCCAGCAGTGAACTAGACAGGGGTTTAACTGAAGCTTTCTTT
TRBJ2-1 | TRBD2 | NA | TRBV5-1 | CASSLATSGQRVNEQFF | TGCGCCAGCAGCTTGGCGACTAGCGGTCAGCGTGTCAATGAGCAGTTCTTC
TRBJ2-1 | NA | NA | TRBV27 | CASMSGYNEQFF | TGTGCCAGCATGTCCGGGTACAATGAGCAGTTCTTC
TRBJ2-1 | NA | once | TRBV4-2 | CASSPGVGRNNEQFF | TGTGCCAGCAGCCCCGGTGTTGGGCGAAACAATGAGCAGTTCTTC
TRBJ2-7 | NA | NA | TRBV11-2 | CASSPGREYEQYF | TGTGCCAGCAGCCCTGGCCGGGAATACGAGCAGTACTTC
TRBJ2-7 | TRBD2 | NA | TRBV11-2 | CASSSGEVAGISYEQYF | TGTGCCAGCAGCTCAGGAGAAGTAGCGGGGATCTCCTACGAGCAGTACTTC
TRBJ1-1 | TRBD1 | NA | TRBV15 | CATGTGDVDTEAFF | TGTGCCACCGGGACAGGGGATGTCGACACTGAAGCTTTCTTT
TRBJ2-2 | TRBD2 | NA | TRBV4-2 | CASSQDWGGMGTGELFF | TGTGCCAGCAGCCAAGATTGGGGAGGGATGGGTACCGGGGAGCTGTTTTTT
TRBJ1-2 | NA | NA | TRBV7-9 | CASSSHRVDYGYTF | TGTGCCAGCAGCTCCCACAGGGTCGACTATGGCTACACCTTC
TRBJ2-7 | TRBD1 | once | TRBV27 | CASGHGTGVYEQYF | TGTGCCAGCGGACACGGGACAGGCGTCTACGAGCAGTACTTC
TRBJ1-2 | NA | NA | TRBV6-5 | CASSPQYRAGYTF | TGTGCCAGCAGTCCTCAATACAGGGCTGGCTACACCTTC
TRBJ2-7 | TRBD2 | NA | TRBV7-9 | CASSYGLAGGYEQYF | TGTGCCAGCAGCTACGGACTAGCGGGAGGGTACGAGCAGTACTTC
TRBJ2-3 | NA | NA | TRBV15 | CATSRGIQVPTDTQYF | TGTGCCACCAGCAGAGGAATACAGGTGCCCACAGATACGCAGTATTTT
TRBJ1-1 | NA | NA | TRBV4-1 | CASSHELSWTEAFF | TGCGCCAGCAGTCATGAACTGAGCTGGACTGAAGCTTTCTTT
TRBJ2-2 | TRBD2 | NA | TRBV5-6 | CASSHFGGSGSGELFF | TGTGCCAGCAGCCACTTTGGCGGGAGTGGGTCCGGGGAGCTGTTTTTT
TRBJ1-2 | NA | NA | TRBV28 | CASSFIRRGQNGYTF | TGTGCCAGCAGTTTTATCCGAAGGGGACAAAATGGCTACACCTTC
TRBJ2-3 | TRBD2 | NA | TRBV6-1 | CASSDQWGLWDTQYF | TGTGCCAGTTCAGATCAGTGGGGACTATGGGATACGCAGTATTTT
TRBJ2-7 | TRBD1 | NA | TRBV7-3 | CASSPRGTGVYEQYF | TGTGCCAGCAGCCCAAGAGGAACAGGGGTTTACGAGCAGTACTTC
TRBJ2-7 | TRBD1 | NA | TRBV27 | CASSLGQGAYEQYF | TGTGCCAGCAGTTTGGGACAGGGGGCCTACGAGCAGTACTTC
TRBJ2-2 | NA | NA | TRBV6-5 | CASRAGDRTGELFF | TGTGCCAGCCGGGCAGGGGATCGAACCGGGGAGCTGTTTTTT
TRBJ2-3 | TRBD2 | NA | TRBV20-1 | CSAGGPSQYF | TGCAGCGCGGGGGGGCCGTCGCAGTATTTT
TRBJ2-3 | TRBD2 | NA | TRBV10-2 | CASRRLAGSIDTQYF | TGCGCCAGCAGGCGACTAGCGGGGAGCATAGATACGCAGTATTTT
TRBJ2-7 | TRBD2 | NA | TRBV5-1 | CASSSDSGRYEQYF | TGCGCCAGCAGCTCCGATAGCGGGAGGTACGAGCAGTACTTC
TRBJ2-7 | NA | NA | TRBV20-1 | CSASLNYEQYF | TGCAGTGCTAGCTTAAATTACGAGCAGTACTTC
TRBJ1-4 | TRBD1 | NA | TRBV6-1 | CASNSGGLTNEKLFF | TGTGCCAGCAATTCAGGGGGTTTAACTAATGAAAAACTGTTTTTT
TRBJ2-3 | TRBD2 | NA | TRBV5-1 | CASSSGTSSADTQYF | TGCGCCAGCAGCTCAGGGACTAGTAGCGCAGATACGCAGTATTTT
TRBJ2-7 | TRBD1 | NA | TRBV19 | CASSIGTGSYEQYF | TGTGCCAGTAGTATCGGGACAGGGTCCTACGAGCAGTACTTC
TRBJ2-7 | NA | once | TRBV19 | CASSTGGAYEQYF | TGTGCCAGTAGTACAGGAGGAGCCTACGAGCAGTACTTC
TRBJ2-7 | NA | NA | TRBV6-5 | CASSYSLGPLREQYF | TGTGCCAGCAGTTACTCGTTAGGTCCGCTCAGGGAGCAGTACTTC